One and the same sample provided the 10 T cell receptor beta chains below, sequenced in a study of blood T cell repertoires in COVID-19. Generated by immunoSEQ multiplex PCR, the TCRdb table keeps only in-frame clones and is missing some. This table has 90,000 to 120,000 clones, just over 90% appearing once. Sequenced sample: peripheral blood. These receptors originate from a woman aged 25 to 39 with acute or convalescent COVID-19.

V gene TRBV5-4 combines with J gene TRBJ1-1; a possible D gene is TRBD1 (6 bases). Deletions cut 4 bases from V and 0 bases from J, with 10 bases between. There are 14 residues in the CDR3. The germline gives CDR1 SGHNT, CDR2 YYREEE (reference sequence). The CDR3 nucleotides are TGTGCCAGCAGCACCCAGGGGATGAACACTGAAGCTTTCTTT. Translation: CASSTQGMNTEAFF.

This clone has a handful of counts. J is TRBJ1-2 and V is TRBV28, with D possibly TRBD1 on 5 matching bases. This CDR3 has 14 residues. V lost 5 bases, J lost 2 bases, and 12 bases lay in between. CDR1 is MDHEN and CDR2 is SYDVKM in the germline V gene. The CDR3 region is CASSGAGLNYGYTF. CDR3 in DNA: TGTGCCAGCAGTGGGGCAGGGCTAAACTATGGCTACACCTTC.

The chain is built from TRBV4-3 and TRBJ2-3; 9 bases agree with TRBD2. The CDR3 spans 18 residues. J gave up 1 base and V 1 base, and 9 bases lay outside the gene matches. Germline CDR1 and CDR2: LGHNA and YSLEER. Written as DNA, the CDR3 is TGCGCCAGCAGCCAAGGTCTAGCGGGGAGGCCTGGCACAGATACGCAGTATTTT. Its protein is CASSQGLAGRPGTDTQYF.

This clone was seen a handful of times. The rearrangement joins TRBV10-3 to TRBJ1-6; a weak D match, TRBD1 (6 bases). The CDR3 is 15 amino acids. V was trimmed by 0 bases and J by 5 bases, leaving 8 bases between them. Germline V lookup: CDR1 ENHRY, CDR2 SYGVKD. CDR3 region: CAISESRTDNSPLHF. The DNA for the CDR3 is TGTGCCATCAGTGAGTCGAGGACAGATAATTCACCCCTCCACTTT.

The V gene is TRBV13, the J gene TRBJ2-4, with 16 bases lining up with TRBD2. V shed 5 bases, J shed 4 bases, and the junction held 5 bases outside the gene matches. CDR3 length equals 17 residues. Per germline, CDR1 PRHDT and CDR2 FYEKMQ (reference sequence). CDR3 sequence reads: CASSPGTSGGVKNIQYF. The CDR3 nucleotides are TGTGCCAGCAGCCCCGGGACTAGCGGGGGGGTGAAAAACATTCAGTACTTC. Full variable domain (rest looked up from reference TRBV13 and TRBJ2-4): AAGVIQSPRHLIKEKRETATLKCYPIPRHDTVYWYQQGPGQDPQFLISFYEKMQSDKGSIPDRFSAQQFSDYHSELNMSSLELGDSALYFCASSPGTSGGVKNIQYFGAGTRLSVL.

CDR3 residues: CASSLISSGVNTEAFF. In nucleotides, the CDR3 is TGTGCCAGCAGCTTAATCAGCTCAGGGGTTAACACTGAAGCTTTCTTT. This rearrangement joins TRBV11-2 to TRBJ1-1, with D perhaps matching TRBD1 (6 bases). The length of the CDR3 is 16 residues. Trimming removed 2 bases from V and 2 bases from J, with 15 bases in between. Per the germline V gene, CDR1 is SGHAT and CDR2 is FQNNGV.

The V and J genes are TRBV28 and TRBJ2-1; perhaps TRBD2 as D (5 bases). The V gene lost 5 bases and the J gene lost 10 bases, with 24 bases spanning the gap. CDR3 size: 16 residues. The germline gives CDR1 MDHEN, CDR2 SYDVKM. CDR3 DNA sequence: TGTGCCAGCAGTCCCTCTTCAGAGGGTTCGGGTAGGGAGCAGTTCTTC. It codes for CASSPSSEGSGREQFF. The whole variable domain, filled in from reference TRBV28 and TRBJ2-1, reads DVKVTQSSRYLVKRTGEKVFLECVQDMDHENMFWYRQDPGLGLRLIYFSYDVKMKEKGDIPEGYSVSREKKERFSLILESASTNQTSMYLCASSPSSEGSGREQFFGPGTRLTVL.

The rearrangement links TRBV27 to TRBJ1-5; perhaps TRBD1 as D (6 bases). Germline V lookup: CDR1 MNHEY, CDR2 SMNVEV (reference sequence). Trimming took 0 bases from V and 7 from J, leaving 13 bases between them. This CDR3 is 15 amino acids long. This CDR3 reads CASSLSSRGSQPQHF. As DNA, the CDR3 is TGTGCCAGCAGTTTATCGTCGAGGGGGAGCCAGCCCCAGCATTTT.

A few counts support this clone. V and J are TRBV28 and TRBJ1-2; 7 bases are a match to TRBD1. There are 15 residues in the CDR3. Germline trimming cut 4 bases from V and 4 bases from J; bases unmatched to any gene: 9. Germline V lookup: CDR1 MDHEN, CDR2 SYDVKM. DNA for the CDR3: TGTGCCAGCAGTTCCTACAGGGGCGCCACCTATGGCTACACCTTC. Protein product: CASSSYRGATYGYTF.

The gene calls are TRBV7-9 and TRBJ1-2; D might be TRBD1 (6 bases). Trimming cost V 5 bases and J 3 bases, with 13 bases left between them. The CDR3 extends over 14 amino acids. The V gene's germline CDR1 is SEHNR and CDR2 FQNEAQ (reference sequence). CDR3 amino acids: CASSTTGLHYGYTF. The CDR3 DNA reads TGTGCCAGCAGCACTACAGGGTTACACTATGGCTACACCTTC.